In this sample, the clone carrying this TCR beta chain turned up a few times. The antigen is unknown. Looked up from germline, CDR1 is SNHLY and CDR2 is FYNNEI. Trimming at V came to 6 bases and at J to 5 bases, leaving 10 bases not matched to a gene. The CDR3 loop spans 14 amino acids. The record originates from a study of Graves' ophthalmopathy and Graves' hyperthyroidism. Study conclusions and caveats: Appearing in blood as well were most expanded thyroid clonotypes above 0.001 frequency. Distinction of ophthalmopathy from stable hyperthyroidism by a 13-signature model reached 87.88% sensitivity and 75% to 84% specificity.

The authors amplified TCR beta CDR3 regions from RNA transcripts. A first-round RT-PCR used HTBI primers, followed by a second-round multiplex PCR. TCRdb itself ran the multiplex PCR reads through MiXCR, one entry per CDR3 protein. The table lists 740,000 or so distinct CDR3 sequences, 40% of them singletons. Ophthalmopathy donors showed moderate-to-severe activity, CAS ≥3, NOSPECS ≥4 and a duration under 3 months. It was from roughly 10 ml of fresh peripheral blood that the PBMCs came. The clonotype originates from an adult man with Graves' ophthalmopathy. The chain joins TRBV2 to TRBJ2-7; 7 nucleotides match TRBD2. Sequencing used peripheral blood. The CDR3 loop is CASRKAGSSHEQYF. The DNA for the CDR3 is TGTGCCAGCAGAAAAGCGGGAAGTTCCCACGAGCAGTACTTC.